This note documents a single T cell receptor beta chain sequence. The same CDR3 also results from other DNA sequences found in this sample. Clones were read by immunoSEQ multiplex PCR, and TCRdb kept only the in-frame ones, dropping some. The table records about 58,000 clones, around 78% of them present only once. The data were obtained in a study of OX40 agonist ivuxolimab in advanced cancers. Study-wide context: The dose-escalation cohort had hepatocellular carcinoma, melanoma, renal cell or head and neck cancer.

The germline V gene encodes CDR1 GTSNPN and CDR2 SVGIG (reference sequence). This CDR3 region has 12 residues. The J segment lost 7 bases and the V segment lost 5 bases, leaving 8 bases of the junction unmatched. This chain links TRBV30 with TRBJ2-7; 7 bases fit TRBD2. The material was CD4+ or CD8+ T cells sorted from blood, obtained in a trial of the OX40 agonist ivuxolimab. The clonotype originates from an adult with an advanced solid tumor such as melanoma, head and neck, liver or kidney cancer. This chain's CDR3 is CAWGPGGGEQYF. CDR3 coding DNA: TGTGCCTGGGGGCCTGGGGGGGGTGAGCAGTACTTC.